A single sample gave rise to the 30 T cell receptor beta chains below, sequenced in a study of identical twins (TCRdb year 2016). Library method: 5' RACE. The reads were generated on an Illumina HiSeq 2000. TCRdb took the public reads, trimmed them with fastp at Q25, ran MiXCR for clone calling and kept in-frame beta chains. Rows with one shared CDR3 protein collapse into an entry with the most common genes and DNA. This sample comprises hundreds of thousands of distinct CDR3 sequences, 9% to 15% of them detected only once. The top ten clonotypes cover 1.5% to 2% of the sample. The same specimen was also included in a second study, on yellow fever vaccine responses in identical twins.

Sequenced input: PBMCs. These receptors came from a woman in her late teens or twenties in good health.

The chain uses TRBV7-9 and TRBJ2-1; TRBD2 is a possible D gene (7 bases). V was pared by 3 bases and J by 5 bases, with 14 bases between. Looked up from germline, CDR1 is SEHNR and CDR2 is FQNEAQ (reference sequence). There are 15 residues in the CDR3. Here the CDR3 reads CASSLLRGDNNEQFF. The CDR3, as DNA: TGTGCCAGCAGCTTGCTACGGGGGGACAACAATGAGCAGTTCTTC.

This clonotype appeared a few times. The chain joins TRBV18 to TRBJ1-1; weak D call: TRBD1 (6 bases). The germline CDR1 and CDR2 sequences are KGHSH and LQKENI. The V and J ends lost 5 bases and 0 bases respectively, with 16 bases between them. CDR3 size: 16 residues. DNA for the CDR3: TGTGCCAGCTCAACCTATGCAGGGGCGCTGAACACTGAAGCTTTCTTT. Its translation: CASSTYAGALNTEAFF.

This clonotype was found a few times. The genes are TRBV20-1 and TRBJ1-1, with a possible D match to TRBD1 (6 bases). The CDR3 has 14 amino acids. V dropped 4 bases and J dropped 1 base, with 13 bases sitting between them. Germline V gene sequence: CDR1 DFQATT, CDR2 SNEGSKA (reference sequence). CDR3 in amino acids: CSATTGWGNTEAFF. CDR3 bases: TGCAGTGCTACTACAGGGTGGGGGAACACTGAAGCTTTCTTT.

V usage is TRBV28 and J usage is TRBJ2-3; 8 nucleotides agree with TRBD2. CDR3 length: 17 amino acids. Trimming cost V 6 bases and J 5 bases; bases outside gene matches: 16. CDR1 MDHEN and CDR2 SYDVKM come from the germline V gene. Written as DNA, the CDR3 is TGTGCCAGCAGAACCACCTCGGGGGGGAGGGCCCAAGATACGCAGTATTTT. It is translated as CASRTTSGGRAQDTQYF.

This clonotype was detected a few times. The V gene is TRBV10-2, the J gene TRBJ2-7, with TRBD1 matching 8 bases. With 4 bases clipped from V and 4 bases from J, the junction kept 6 bases outside the gene matches. The CDR3 loop spans 14 amino acids. Germline V gives CDR1 WSHSY, CDR2 SAAADI. The CDR3 region has the DNA TGCGCCAGCAGTGCACGGACAGGGTCTTACGAGCAGTACGTC. Translating it yields CASSARTGSYEQYV.

The CDR3 nucleotides read TGCGCCAGCAGCTTGGGCGTTACAGGGGTTCCTGAAGCTTTCTTT. It specifies CASSLGVTGVPEAFF. The rearrangement links TRBV5-1 to TRBJ1-1; 7 nucleotides agree with TRBD1. The junction had 8 bases not matched to a gene; V was cut back by 0 bases and J by 6 bases. CDR3 size: 15 residues. The germline CDR1 and CDR2 sequences are SGHRS and YFSETQ.

This clonotype has at least ten counts. The gene calls are TRBV7-2 and TRBJ2-1, with a tentative D call TRBD2 (5 bases). The CDR3 contains 14 residues. Deletions cut 5 bases from V and 13 bases from J, with 21 bases between. Germline V CDR1 and CDR2: SGHTA, FQGNSA. The CDR3 DNA reads TGTGCCAGCAGCGAAACGTCGGTGGGAGCAACACAGTTCTTC. Encoded protein: CASSETSVGATQFF.

The table lists this clonotype with a few counts. CDR3 DNA sequence: TGTGCCAGCACTAAATTTAGCGGGACCTCCTACAATGAGCAGTTCTTC. As protein: CASTKFSGTSYNEQFF. The genes are TRBV28 and TRBJ2-1, with 8 positions matching TRBD2. After removal of 7 bases from V and 0 bases from J, the junction contained 8 bases not matched to a gene. The CDR3 spans 16 residues. Germline assignment: CDR1 MDHEN and CDR2 SYDVKM.

This clonotype was counted only a few times. The chain uses TRBV19 and TRBJ2-2; 9 bases align to TRBD2. Germline CDR1 reads LNHDA; CDR2 reads SQIVND (reference sequence). The CDR3 is 15 amino acids. V was pared by 6 bases and J by 1 base, with 3 bases of the junction left unmatched. The CDR3 sequence is CASRGTSLNTGELFF. CDR3 nucleotide sequence: TGTGCCAGTAGAGGGACTAGCCTGAACACCGGGGAGCTGTTTTTT.

There are a few counts of this clonotype. V gene TRBV12-3 or TRBV12-4 combines with J gene TRBJ1-2, with 7 bases matching TRBD1. The junction had 6 bases not matched to a gene; V was cut back by 3 bases and J by 8 bases. The CDR3 has 13 residues. CDR3 DNA sequence: TGTGCCAGCAGTTTTGAAGGGGGCGCAGGCTACACCTTC. This gives the protein CASSFEGGAGYTF.

This rearrangement joins TRBV6-1 to TRBJ2-6, with D hard to call. From germline, CDR1 is MNHNS and CDR2 SASEGT. V was cut by 7 bases and J by 0 bases, with 16 bases left in between. The CDR3 has 17 residues. As DNA, the CDR3 is TGTGCCAGCACCAAAATGGGCAGTACCTCTGGGGCCAACGTCCTGACTTTC. It translates to CASTKMGSTSGANVLTF.

This clonotype was seen a handful of times. The gene calls are TRBV5-1 and TRBJ2-3; 12 bases fit TRBD2. The length of the CDR3 is 17 residues. The germline V gene has CDR1 SGHRS and CDR2 YFSETQ. J gave up 4 bases and V 0 bases, and 6 bases lay outside the gene matches. The CDR3 DNA reads as TGCGCCAGCAGCTTGGAGCCTAGCGGGAGGGCCCCAGATACGCAGTATTTT. This translates into CASSLEPSGRAPDTQYF.

The chain couples TRBV7-6 to TRBJ2-1; 11 nucleotides agree with TRBD2. This CDR3 is 21 amino acids long. The V segment lost 1 base and the J segment 4 bases; nucleotides outside the gene matches: 18. Germline loops: CDR1 SGHVS, CDR2 FNYEAQ. The CDR3 nucleotides are TGTGCCAGCAGCTTAGATCCCCAACTAGCGGGGGAAGGGAGGGGTTACAATGAGCAGTTCTTC. It specifies CASSLDPQLAGEGRGYNEQFF. The variable domain in full, with the rest retrieved from reference TRBV7-6 and TRBJ2-1, is GAGVSQSPRYKVTKRGQDVALRCDPISGHVSLYWYRQALGQGPEFLTYFNYEAQQDKSGLPNDRFSAERPEGSISTLTIQRTEQRDSAMYRCASSLDPQLAGEGRGYNEQFFGPGTRLTVL.

The V call is TRBV6-1, the J call TRBJ1-2; TRBD1 matches 7 bases. This CDR3 comprises 16 residues. The trim removed 5 bases at V and 2 bases at J, leaving 11 bases unmatched. Germline assignment: CDR1 MNHNS and CDR2 SASEGT. The DNA for the CDR3 is TGTGCCAGCAGTAAGACAGGGAGCGTAACCAACTATGGCTACACCTTC. Translated: CASSKTGSVTNYGYTF.

Here the CDR3 reads CASSLEGTAEAFF. CDR3 in DNA: TGTGCCAGCAGTTTAGAGGGTACGGCTGAAGCTTTCTTT. The V gene is TRBV12-3 or TRBV12-4, the J gene TRBJ1-1, with no clear D. Trimming left V 1 base short and J 6 bases short, with 9 bases between. The CDR3 loop spans 13 amino acids.

The V call is TRBV12-3 or TRBV12-4, the J call TRBJ2-1, with TRBD1 identical over 11 bases. Trimming took 6 bases from V and 1 from J; bases not matched to a gene: 5. The CDR3 spans 16 residues. The CDR3 coding sequence is TGTGCCAGCAGAACCGGACAGGGGGCGTCCTACAATGAGCAGTTCTTC. This encodes CASRTGQGASYNEQFF.

This rearrangement joins TRBV29-1 to TRBJ1-4; D is undetermined. The germline V gene has CDR1 SQVTM and CDR2 ANQGSEA. Trimming shortened V by 6 bases and J by 13 bases, and 21 bases separated the two germline ends. There are 13 residues in the CDR3. The CDR3 DNA follows: TGCAGCGTCCCCAGGACGGATGGGGTAGGACTGTTTTTT. It codes for CSVPRTDGVGLFF.

A few counts support this clonotype. This chain joins TRBV20-1 and TRBJ2-2; 7 nucleotides agree with TRBD2. Per germline, CDR1 DFQATT and CDR2 SNEGSKA (reference sequence). This CDR3 has 16 residues. V was clipped by 1 base and J by 2 bases; unmatched bases: 7. This chain's CDR3 is CSARGRGGLNTGELFF. The CDR3 DNA reads as TGCAGTGCTAGAGGTCGCGGGGGACTAAACACCGGGGAGCTGTTTTTT.

Turning to this clonotype: This CDR3 fails to terminate in the conserved phenylalanine or tryptophan, so it likely reflects a read error. The chain couples TRBV6-1 to TRBJ1-6; D is ambiguous. Germline values: CDR1 MNHNS, CDR2 SASEGT. This CDR3 contains 14 residues. Here the CDR3 reads CASREGNYNSPLHL. DNA of the CDR3: TGTGCCAGCAGGGAAGGGAACTATAATTCACCCCTCCACCTT.

The sample holds a few counts of this clonotype. The chain is built from TRBV12-3 or TRBV12-4 and TRBJ2-1, with a weak D call TRBD1 (6 bases). V lost 1 base and J lost 5, with 15 bases in between. This CDR3 contains 16 residues. In DNA, the CDR3 is TGTGCCAGCAGTTTAGGGACAGCTCGAGGGAACAATGAGCAGTTCTTC. This codes for CASSLGTARGNNEQFF.

This clonotype has just a few counts. The chain carries TRBV20-1 and TRBJ1-2, with D unclear. Germline V lookup: CDR1 DFQATT, CDR2 SNEGSKA (reference sequence). The V and J ends lost 2 bases and 10 bases respectively, with 8 bases between them. The CDR3 contains 10 residues. The CDR3 bases are TGCAGTGCTAGACGGGAGTCCTACACCTTC. Amino acids: CSARRESYTF.

This clonotype was detected a few times. The V and J genes are TRBV4-1 and TRBJ2-7, with TRBD1 matching 7 bases. The CDR3 is 16 amino acids. V was pared by 1 base and J by 0 bases, with 6 bases of the junction left unmatched. The germline V gene encodes CDR1 MGHRA and CDR2 YSYEKL. The chain's CDR3 is CASSQVPDRTSYEQYF. CDR3 nucleotide sequence: TGCGCCAGCAGCCAAGTCCCGGACAGGACCTCCTACGAGCAGTACTTC.

This clonotype was observed a handful of times. The chain uses TRBV29-1 and TRBJ1-1; 7 positions match TRBD1. Per germline, CDR1 SQVTM and CDR2 ANQGSEA. The CDR3 has 12 amino acids. J gave up 9 bases and V 6 bases, and 10 bases lay outside the gene matches. The CDR3 is CSVEGTEAKAFF. The CDR3 DNA is TGCAGCGTCGAGGGGACAGAAGCTAAAGCTTTCTTT.

The chain couples TRBV4-1 to TRBJ1-2; 8 positions agree with TRBD1. This CDR3 has 16 amino acids. V was clipped by 4 bases and J by 2 bases; unmatched bases: 9. The germline CDR1 and CDR2 sequences are MGHRA and YSYEKL. In DNA form, the CDR3 reads TGCGCCAGCAGCCGGGAAAACAGGGGGAAAAACTATGGCTACACCTTC. Residues: CASSRENRGKNYGYTF.

This clonotype was seen repeatedly, ten times or more. This chain uses TRBV7-9 with TRBJ1-4; 8 bases are shared with TRBD1. Germline loops: CDR1 SEHNR, CDR2 FQNEAQ (reference sequence). This CDR3 has 16 amino acids. V shed 5 bases, J shed 3 bases, and the junction held 8 bases outside the gene matches. CDR3: CASSAGQGSANEKLFF. The CDR3 DNA reads as TGTGCCAGCAGCGCCGGACAGGGCTCTGCTAATGAAAAACTGTTTTTT.

A few counts support this clonotype. V gene TRBV20-1 combines with J gene TRBJ1-2, with a tentative D call TRBD1 (6 bases). This CDR3 has 16 amino acids. Trimming took off 0 bases at V and 5 bases at J, with 19 bases between the two ends. Germline V gene lookup returns CDR1 DFQATT and CDR2 SNEGSKA (reference sequence). The CDR3 loop reads CSARDLGGEVGYGYTF. The CDR3 nucleotides are TGCAGTGCTAGAGATTTAGGGGGGGAGGTTGGTTATGGCTACACCTTC.

In its sample, this clonotype was seen many times. The V call is TRBV28, the J call TRBJ2-6; TRBD2 might be the D (6 bases). Germline values: CDR1 MDHEN, CDR2 SYDVKM. V dropped 3 bases and J dropped 0 bases, with 12 bases sitting between them. The length of the CDR3 is 17 residues. CDR3 DNA sequence: TGTGCCAGCAGTTTGGGGCTAGCGACCTCTGGGGCCAACGTCCTGACTTTC. Protein: CASSLGLATSGANVLTF.

This clonotype has more than one count but fewer than ten. The chain employs TRBV7-2 and TRBJ2-3, with a tentative D call TRBD2 (6 bases). From germline, CDR1 is SGHTA and CDR2 FQGNSA. Between the trimmed V and J ends, which lost 5 bases and 2 bases, there was a span of 17 bases. The CDR3 contains 16 residues. Here the CDR3 DNA reads TGTGCCAGCAGCCGCGGTGGGACTCTGCTCACAGATACGCAGTATTTT. Protein sequence: CASSRGGTLLTDTQYF. Drawing the rest from reference TRBV7-2 and TRBJ2-3, the complete variable domain is GAGVSQSPSNKVTEKGKDVELRCDPISGHTALYWYRQSLGQGLEFLIYFQGNSAPDKSGLPSDRFSAERTGGSVSTLTIQRTQQEDSAVYLCASSRGGTLLTDTQYFGPGTRLTVL.

The gene calls are TRBV6-4 and TRBJ2-2, with D tentatively TRBD1 (5 bases). The CDR3 sequence is 16 residues long. Trimming left V 0 bases short and J 1 base short, with 9 bases between. CDR1 MRHNA and CDR2 SNTAGT come from the germline V gene. CDR3 region: CASSDSIGENTGELFF. The CDR3 DNA reads as TGTGCCAGCAGTGACTCAATAGGGGAGAACACCGGGGAGCTGTTTTTT.

This clonotype was picked up many times. The V gene is TRBV29-1, the J gene TRBJ1-1, with D tentatively TRBD1 (5 bases). The V and J ends lost 2 bases and 3 bases respectively, with 7 bases between them. The CDR3 covers 12 residues. Germline V gives CDR1 SQVTM, CDR2 ANQGSEA. CDR3 nucleotide sequence: TGCAGCGTTGAATGGGGGTACACTGAAGCTTTCTTT. Amino acids: CSVEWGYTEAFF.